Listed here are 8 T cell receptor beta chains from one sample, sequenced in a study of vaccination effects on CD4 cells after COVID-19. Assay used: immunoSEQ multiplex PCR; TCRdb lists only in-frame clones, some missing. The sample shows about 79,000 clones, around 76% of them seen only once. ViraFEST used viral peptide pools to expand antigen-specific CD4+ T cells before sequencing. Following a roughly ten-day culture, CD4+ T cells were purified. No antigen has been assigned to these receptors. Sequencing was performed on CD4+ T cells from PBMCs cultured with HCoV-229E spike peptides, taken before COVID-19 vaccination. The receptors derive from a human donor who received a COVID-19 vaccine.

This chain connects TRBV27 to TRBJ2-5; 8 bases align to TRBD2. The trim removed 4 bases at V and 7 bases at J, leaving 11 bases unmatched. This CDR3 region has 15 residues. The germline gives CDR1 MNHEY, CDR2 SMNVEV (reference sequence). The chain's CDR3 is CASSSIAGIRWTQYF. In DNA form, the CDR3 reads TGTGCCAGCAGTTCGATAGCGGGGATACGATGGACCCAGTACTTC.

In this sample, this clone turned up a few times. J is TRBJ1-1 and V is TRBV25-1; tentatively, D is TRBD1 (6 bases). CDR1 is MGHDK, CDR2 SYGVNS, per germline. The ends were cut back, 7 bases at V and 6 bases at J, with 18 bases in the middle. This CDR3 has 14 amino acids. CDR3 DNA: TGTGCCAGCACGAGGGCGGGGGGGCTGGCTGAAGCTTTCTTT. It yields the protein CASTRAGGLAEAFF.

This chain uses TRBV6-5 with TRBJ2-5, with D hard to call. This CDR3 has 14 residues. Germline CDR1 MNHEY, CDR2 SVGAGI. Trimming took off 6 bases at V and 1 base at J, with 12 bases between the two ends. CDR3 sequence: CASSHGGPQETQYF. The CDR3 DNA sequence: TGTGCCAGCAGCCACGGTGGGCCCCAAGAGACCCAGTACTTC.

In its sample, this clone was seen a few times. This rearrangement joins TRBV4-1 to TRBJ2-1, with unresolved D. Germline assignment: CDR1 MGHRA and CDR2 YSYEKL. This CDR3 is 16 amino acids long. Trimming pared 4 bases from V and 10 bases from J, leaving 23 bases between. CDR3 sequence (DNA): TGCGCCAGCAGCCCAGCCACGACGGTGGCGGTTCGCGAGCAGTTCTTC. Protein: CASSPATTVAVREQFF.

The gene calls are TRBV19 and TRBJ1-4; no firm D call. The CDR3 consists of 14 residues. Trimming pared 7 bases from V and 0 bases from J, leaving 9 bases between. Germline V gene data show CDR1 as LNHDA and CDR2 as SQIVND (reference sequence). The CDR3 region has the DNA TGTGCCAGTAAGGCGGCCGCAACTAATGAAAAACTGTTTTTT. Residues: CASKAAATNEKLFF.

The gene calls are TRBV6-6 and TRBJ1-2, with D possibly TRBD1 on 5 matching bases. The CDR3 covers 13 residues. V shed 5 bases and J shed 8 bases, with 15 bases lying between them. CDR1 and CDR2 from the germline V gene are MNHNY and SVGAGI (reference sequence). For the CDR3, the DNA is TGTGCCAGCAGTCCTGGGACCTCGGGGGGCTACACCTTC. Translating it yields CASSPGTSGGYTF.

CDR3 sequence reads: CATSDRETSGGARTQYF. CDR3 DNA: TGTGCCACCAGTGATCGAGAGACTAGCGGGGGGGCCCGAACGCAGTATTTT. The chain recombines TRBV24-1 with TRBJ2-3; TRBD2 agrees at 14 bases. This CDR3 has 17 residues. Germline CDR1 reads KGHDR; CDR2 reads SFDVKD. The V segment lost 3 bases and the J segment 9 bases; nucleotides outside the gene matches: 10.

The CDR3 coding sequence is TGTGCCAGCAGCCAGGAATACACCGGGGAGCTGTTTTTT. Translated: CASSQEYTGELFF. The J gene is TRBJ2-2, the V gene TRBV27; D remains ambiguous. The CDR3 spans 13 residues. With 6 bases removed from V and 3 bases from J, the gap between germline ends came to 8 bases. Germline CDR1 and CDR2: MNHEY and SMNVEV (reference sequence).